Below are 24 T cell receptor beta chains sequenced from a single sample in a study of control samples from healthy donors and cancer patients. The table came from immunoSEQ multiplex PCR; TCRdb's copy has only in-frame clones and leaves some out. In the table there are about 40,000 clones, 80% to 95% of which are singletons. The sequencing input was blood. These receptors were taken from a woman aged 45-65 years in good health.

The chain has TRBV3-1 (or the pseudogene TRBV3-2) and TRBJ1-1; maybe TRBD1 (5 bases). The CDR3 sequence is 14 residues long. Per the germline V gene, CDR1 is LGHDT and CDR2 is YNNKEL (reference sequence). The V end was cut by 3 bases, the J end by 3 bases, with 11 bases between. CDR3 sequence reads: CASSQPGGYTEAFF. CDR3 nucleotides: TGTGCCAGCAGCCAGCCGGGGGGGTACACTGAAGCTTTCTTT.

The table lists this clone with a few counts. The V gene is TRBV9, the J gene TRBJ1-1; D not resolved. Trimming shortened V by 0 bases and J by 0 bases, and 9 bases separated the two germline ends. CDR3 size: 15 residues. Germline V gene data show CDR1 as SGDLS and CDR2 as YYNGEE. CDR3 coding DNA: TGTGCCAGCAGCGTAGCTCATGGGTTGAACACTGAAGCTTTCTTT. This codes for CASSVAHGLNTEAFF. The variable domain in full, with the rest retrieved from reference TRBV9 and TRBJ1-1, is DSGVTQTPKHLITATGQRVTLRCSPRSGDLSVYWYQQSLDQGLQFLIQYYNGEERAKGNILERFSAQQFPDLHSELNLSSLELGDSALYFCASSVAHGLNTEAFFGQGTRLTVV.

In this sample, this clone turned up once. The gene calls are TRBV29-1 and TRBJ2-7, with TRBD1 matching over 7 bases. This CDR3 is 12 amino acids long. Germline V gives CDR1 SQVTM, CDR2 ANQGSEA. V trimming: 7 bases; J trimming: 4 bases; junction bases outside the gene matches: 7. The CDR3 reads CSGIDRAYEQYF. CDR3 DNA sequence: TGCAGCGGGATAGACAGGGCTTACGAGCAGTACTTC.

The rearrangement joins TRBV9 to TRBJ1-2; 9 bases map to TRBD1. V trimming: 3 bases; J trimming: 4 bases; junction bases outside the gene matches: 7. CDR1 is SGDLS, CDR2 YYNGEE, per germline. The CDR3 contains 15 residues. The CDR3 coding sequence is TGTGCCAGCAGCGCAAGGACAGGGGAGGCCTATGGCTACACCTTC. Translating gives CASSARTGEAYGYTF.

CDR3 loop: CAKSWQGPEPGTYEQYF. In nucleotides, the CDR3 is TGCGCCAAGAGCTGGCAGGGGCCAGAACCGGGAACCTACGAGCAGTACTTC. The chain is built from TRBV10-1 and TRBJ2-7, with a possible D match to TRBD1 (6 bases). The V gene's germline CDR1 is WNHNN and CDR2 SYGVQD (reference sequence). V lost 10 bases to trimming and J lost 2 bases, with 27 bases between them. The CDR3 consists of 17 residues.

The rearrangement joins TRBV19 to TRBJ2-2; 12 bases line up with TRBD2. CDR3 size: 16 residues. Germline assignment: CDR1 LNHDA and CDR2 SQIVND (reference sequence). V lost 11 bases, J lost 6 bases, and 13 bases stayed unmatched. CDR3 coding DNA: TGTGCCCGTTGCCTAGCGGGGGGGCGGGGCGCCGGGGAGCTGTTTTTT. This gives the protein CARCLAGGRGAGELFF.

V gene TRBV11-2 combines with J gene TRBJ2-1; no reliable D call. The germline V and J ends were trimmed by 3 bases and 0 bases, with 18 bases remaining between them. The CDR3 sequence is 18 residues long. Germline loops: CDR1 SGHAT, CDR2 FQNNGV. CDR3 DNA sequence: TGTGCCAGCAGCTTTTTTCTTAGGGCCCGAAGCTCCTACAATGAGCAGTTCTTC. It encodes CASSFFLRARSSYNEQFF.

CDR3 sequence: CASSLGRGIYGYTF. DNA for the CDR3: TGTGCCAGCAGTTTAGGCAGGGGAATTTATGGCTACACCTTC. The chain couples TRBV28 to TRBJ1-2, with D possibly TRBD1 on 6 matching bases. Trimming pared 2 bases from V and 5 bases from J, leaving 12 bases between. This CDR3 contains 14 residues. CDR1 is MDHEN and CDR2 is SYDVKM in the germline V gene.

Regarding this clone: No DNA is shown, since the ends of the CDR3 on it are uncertain; the CDR3 is the one TCRdb lists. The CDR3 sequence is CASSRGQGILAQYF. The chain links TRBV7-2 to TRBJ2-5; no DNA check was done on the table's D call, TRBD1. From its first to its last residue, the CDR3 has 14 amino acids. Germline lookup yields CDR1 SGHTA and CDR2 FQGNSA.

The gene calls are TRBV7-2 and TRBJ1-5; D is uncertain. CDR3 length: 16 amino acids. Germline V gene data show CDR1 as SGHTA and CDR2 as FQGNSA. The germline V and J ends were trimmed by 5 bases and 3 bases, with 17 bases remaining between them. This chain's CDR3 is CASSPHGPGANQPQHF. The CDR3 DNA is TGTGCCAGCAGCCCGCATGGCCCGGGCGCCAATCAGCCCCAGCATTTT.

J is TRBJ2-1 and V is TRBV15; 12 bases are a match to TRBD2. Looked up from germline, CDR1 is LNHNV and CDR2 is YYDKDF (reference sequence). The CDR3 has 17 residues. Trimming at V came to 4 bases and at J to 6 bases, leaving 10 bases not matched to a gene. For the CDR3, the DNA is TGTGCCACCAGCACACCCTTACTAGCGGGGGGCGGCAATGAGCAGTTCTTC. This sequence encodes CATSTPLLAGGGNEQFF.

The chain is built from TRBV27 and TRBJ1-2; D perhaps matches TRBD1 (5 bases). Germline V gene lookup returns CDR1 MNHEY and CDR2 SMNVEV (reference sequence). This CDR3 spans 13 amino acids. V was cut by 7 bases and J by 4 bases, with 13 bases left in between. CDR3 sequence reads: CASTPGGFYGYTF. CDR3 DNA: TGTGCCAGCACGCCCGGGGGGTTCTATGGCTACACCTTC.

This rearrangement joins TRBV4-3 to TRBJ1-4, with a possible D match to TRBD1 (5 bases). V was cut by 0 bases and J by 8 bases, with 16 bases left in between. The CDR3 length is 16 residues. CDR1 and CDR2 from the germline V gene are LGHNA and YSLEER. This chain's CDR3 is CASSQDFSGGGEKLFF. The CDR3 nucleotides are TGCGCCAGCAGCCAAGATTTCTCCGGGGGAGGGGAAAAACTGTTTTTT.

The chain is built from TRBV7-2 and TRBJ2-6; D gene ambiguous. This CDR3 region has 15 residues. Germline V gene lookup returns CDR1 SGHTA and CDR2 FQGNSA. V was pared by 5 bases and J by 0 bases, with 8 bases between. The chain's CDR3 is CASSLWGSGANVLTF. As DNA, the CDR3 is TGTGCCAGCAGCCTGTGGGGCTCTGGGGCCAACGTCCTGACTTTC.

This clone was detected only once. The rearrangement uses TRBV4-3 and TRBJ2-3, with D unresolved. Trimming left V 0 bases short and J 0 bases short, with 13 bases between. The CDR3 has 17 residues. Per germline, CDR1 LGHNA and CDR2 YSLEER. In nucleotides, the CDR3 is TGCGCCAGCAGCCAAGAGCGTTATAGGTCTAGCACAGATACGCAGTATTTT. Its translation: CASSQERYRSSTDTQYF.

The J gene is TRBJ2-4, the V gene TRBV5-6, with 8 positions matching TRBD1. V dropped 2 bases and J dropped 8; count of bases not matched to a gene: 6. The CDR3 is 14 residues long. From germline, CDR1 is SGHDT and CDR2 YYEEEE. CDR3 protein: CASSFGQGRDIQYF. DNA for the CDR3: TGTGCCAGCAGCTTCGGACAGGGTCGGGACATTCAGTACTTC.

J is TRBJ2-7 and V is TRBV4-2; possibly TRBD1 or TRBD2 for D (5 bases each). Trimming pared 4 bases from V and 0 bases from J, leaving 13 bases between. This CDR3 region has 15 residues. Per germline, CDR1 LGHNA and CDR2 YNFKEQ. This CDR3 is CASSRTSGSSYEQYF. DNA of the CDR3: TGTGCCAGCAGCCGAACTTCAGGGAGCTCCTACGAGCAGTACTTC.

The chain employs TRBV7-2 and TRBJ2-3; the D gene is possibly TRBD1 (5 bases). Germline lookup yields CDR1 SGHTA and CDR2 FQGNSA. Trimming cost V 4 bases and J 2 bases, with 13 bases left between them. The CDR3 contains 15 residues. The CDR3 nucleotides read TGTGCCAGCAGCTCGATGGGGCGTCACACAGATACGCAGTATTTT. It codes for CASSSMGRHTDTQYF. The variable domain in full, with the rest retrieved from reference TRBV7-2 and TRBJ2-3, is GAGVSQSPSNKVTEKGKDVELRCDPISGHTALYWYRQSLGQGLEFLIYFQGNSAPDKSGLPSDRFSAERTGGSVSTLTIQRTQQEDSAVYLCASSSMGRHTDTQYFGPGTRLTVL.

The chain couples TRBV29-1 to TRBJ2-1; TRBD1 agrees at 10 bases. This CDR3 comprises 13 residues. Germline V gene lookup returns CDR1 SQVTM and CDR2 ANQGSEA. The V gene end was trimmed by 2 bases and the J gene end by 6 bases; junction bases not matched to a gene: 1. The CDR3 coding sequence is TGCAGCGTTGAACGGACAGGGGGCAATGAGCAGTTCTTC. Its translation: CSVERTGGNEQFF.

The J gene is TRBJ1-6, the V gene TRBV7-3; 7 bases align to TRBD1. The V segment lost 4 bases and the J segment 9 bases; nucleotides outside the gene matches: 9. CDR3 size: 15 residues. Germline CDR1 SGHTA, CDR2 FQGTGA. The CDR3: CASSSTGVVSSPLHF. The DNA of the CDR3 is TGTGCCAGCAGCTCTACAGGGGTTGTGAGTTCACCCCTCCACTTT.

J is TRBJ1-1 and V is TRBV18; 7 bases match TRBD1. CDR1 and CDR2 from the germline V gene are KGHSH and LQKENI. With 0 bases clipped from V and 2 bases from J, the junction kept 9 bases outside the gene matches. The CDR3 sequence is 17 residues long. CDR3 protein: CASSPPGTVISNTEAFF. In DNA form, the CDR3 reads TGTGCCAGCTCACCACCAGGGACAGTTATTTCAAACACTGAAGCTTTCTTT.

The table lists this clone with a few counts. This CDR3 is CASSRGGNTEAFF. As DNA, the CDR3 is TGTGCCAGCAGCAGAGGAGGGAACACTGAAGCTTTCTTT. The rearrangement uses TRBV25-1 and TRBJ1-1; D is ambiguous. Between the trimmed V and J ends, which lost 6 bases and 1 base, there was a span of 9 bases. This CDR3 spans 13 amino acids. Germline CDR1 reads MGHDK; CDR2 reads SYGVNS.

The chain uses TRBV7-2 and TRBJ1-5; 8 nucleotides agree with TRBD1. This CDR3 comprises 13 residues. The V gene's germline CDR1 is SGHTA and CDR2 FQGNSA. J was trimmed by 7 bases and V by 5 bases; bases with no gene match: 4. The CDR3 loop reads CASSPGGWQPQHF. The CDR3 DNA reads as TGTGCCAGCAGCCCAGGGGGCTGGCAGCCCCAGCATTTT.

The chain is built from TRBV6-5 and TRBJ2-5, with D unclear. V lost 2 bases to trimming and J lost 0 bases, with 10 bases between them. The CDR3 is 15 residues long. Germline loops: CDR1 MNHEY, CDR2 SVGAGI. The CDR3 coding sequence is TGTGCCAGCAGTTACAGTATGGAAGACCAAGAGACCCAGTACTTC. It translates to CASSYSMEDQETQYF.